This T cell receptor (beta chain) originates from a study of identical twins. CDR1 is DFQATT, CDR2 SNEGSKA, per germline (reference sequence). This CDR3 has 11 residues. V was shortened by 1 base and J by 5 bases, with 5 bases between the two germline ends. This clonotype was counted between two and nine times. What it recognizes is unknown. Since the CDR3 does not end with the conserved phenylalanine or tryptophan, this likely comes from a read error. Study-level points and caveats: Findings depended on cross-sectional statistics rather than tracking the same donors. Sequences that were beta out-of-frame showed weaker excess twin sharing. Whereas memory repertoires showed no such difference, abundant cord blood beta clonotypes carried fewer insertions.

TCRdb fed the 5' RACE reads into MiXCR, producing one record per CDR3 protein. Among around 470,000 distinct CDR3 sequences listed, more than 13% were seen once. These data also formed part of another study, on yellow fever vaccine responses in identical twins.

The clonotype was recovered from a woman younger than 30 in good health. Sequenced: CD4+ T cells sorted from blood. The genes are TRBV20-1 and TRBJ2-5; no reliable D call. CDR3 nucleotides: TGCAGTGCTAGAGTAGGGGAGACCCAGTACTCC. Its protein is CSARVGETQYS.